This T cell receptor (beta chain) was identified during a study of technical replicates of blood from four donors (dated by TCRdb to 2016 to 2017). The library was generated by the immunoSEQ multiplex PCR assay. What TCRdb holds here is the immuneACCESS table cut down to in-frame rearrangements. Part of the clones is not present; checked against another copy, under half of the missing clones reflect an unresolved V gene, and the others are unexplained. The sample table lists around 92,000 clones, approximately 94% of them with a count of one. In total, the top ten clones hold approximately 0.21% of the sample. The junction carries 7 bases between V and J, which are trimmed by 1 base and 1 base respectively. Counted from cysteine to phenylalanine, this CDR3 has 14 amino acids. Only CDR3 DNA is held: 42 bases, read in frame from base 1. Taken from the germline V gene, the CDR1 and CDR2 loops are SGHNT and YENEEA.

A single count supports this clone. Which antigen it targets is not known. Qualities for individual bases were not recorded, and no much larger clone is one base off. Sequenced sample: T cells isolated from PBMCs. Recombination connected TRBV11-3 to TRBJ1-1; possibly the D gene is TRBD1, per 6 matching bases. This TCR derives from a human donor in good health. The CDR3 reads CASSLGGGNTEAFF. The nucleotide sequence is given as TGTGCCAGCAGCTTAGGAGGGGGGAACACTGAAGCTTTCTTT.